Each of the 14 T cell receptor beta chains below was sequenced from the same sample in a study of beta chain features in type 1 diabetes. The isolated RNA, all of it, was reverse transcribed, so expressed TCRB transcripts were what got sequenced. Sequencing was performed with immunoSEQ multiplex PCR; in TCRdb, only in-frame clones are kept and a portion is missing. The sample lists fewer than 500,000 clones, about 14% seen once, with about 0.034% in the top ten. The material sequenced was naive CD4+ T cells from blood. The receptors stem from a man aged 30 to 45 in good health.

This clone was detected a few times. This specimen includes other DNA sequences encoding the same CDR3. The chain combines TRBV30 with TRBJ2-1; a weak D match, TRBD1 (5 bases). Trimming cost V 0 bases and J 3 bases, with 6 bases left between them. In germline, CDR1 is GTSNPN, CDR2 SVGIG (reference sequence). This CDR3 is built from 13 residues. The CDR3 DNA is TGTGCCTGGAGTGTAAGGGGCTACAATGAGCAGTTCTTC. Translating gives CAWSVRGYNEQFF.

The chain links TRBV9 to TRBJ1-1; 9 bases line up with TRBD1. After removal of 0 bases from V and 7 bases from J, the junction contained 7 bases not matched to a gene. This CDR3 spans 15 amino acids. Germline V gives CDR1 SGDLS, CDR2 YYNGEE. DNA for the CDR3: TGTGCCAGCAGCGTAGTGGGACAGGGAGGCGGTGAAGCTTTCTTT. Encoded protein: CASSVVGQGGGEAFF.

The rearrangement joins TRBV13 to TRBJ2-7; 8 nucleotides align to TRBD1. Germline-derived CDR1 and CDR2 are PRHDT and FYEKMQ (reference sequence). The CDR3 runs to 15 residues. V dropped 3 bases and J dropped 5; count of bases not matched to a gene: 9. The CDR3 nucleotides read TGTGCCAGCAGCTTGCGGCAGGGGGCGCTTAACGAGCAGTACGTC. Protein product: CASSLRQGALNEQYV.

The chain is built from TRBV9 and TRBJ1-6; D might be TRBD1 (5 bases). Germline V gives CDR1 SGDLS, CDR2 YYNGEE. This CDR3 spans 15 amino acids. With 0 bases removed from V and 7 bases from J, the gap between germline ends came to 11 bases. Here the CDR3 DNA reads TGTGCCAGCAGCGTAGTCGAAAGGGGCAATTCACCCCTCCACTTT. Encoded protein: CASSVVERGNSPLHF.

The chain is built from TRBV4-1 and TRBJ2-5, with a weak D call TRBD2 (5 bases). The V gene lost 1 base and the J gene lost 2 bases, with 11 bases spanning the gap. This CDR3 is built from 15 residues. CDR1 is MGHRA and CDR2 is YSYEKL in the germline V gene. CDR3 in DNA: TGCGCCAGCAGCCAAGGTTTGCGGAGGCAAGAGACCCAGTACTTC. Translation gives CASSQGLRRQETQYF.

The chain joins TRBV6-5 to TRBJ2-1, with TRBD2 matching 11 bases. V shed 9 bases, J shed 7 bases, and the junction held 5 bases outside the gene matches. This CDR3 has 13 amino acids. Per the germline V gene, CDR1 is MNHEY and CDR2 is SVGAGI. CDR3 protein: CASKPSGGNEQFF. As DNA, the CDR3 is TGTGCCAGTAAACCTAGCGGGGGGAATGAGCAGTTCTTC.

This clone turned up a few times. This chain connects TRBV5-1 to TRBJ2-7; D ambiguous. The germline gives CDR1 SGHRS, CDR2 YFSETQ. This CDR3 spans 13 amino acids. Trimming pared 4 bases from V and 2 bases from J, leaving 10 bases between. The CDR3 DNA sequence: TGCGCCAGCAGCCGAGATCCCGCCTACGAGCAGTACTTC. This encodes CASSRDPAYEQYF.

This clone was counted only a few times. The rearrangement links TRBV7-2 to TRBJ1-3, with TRBD1 identical over 7 bases. The CDR3 contains 14 residues. V gave up 5 bases and J gave up 5 bases; unmatched junction bases: 6. Germline assignment: CDR1 SGHTA and CDR2 FQGNSA. Here the CDR3 reads CASSPRQGRNTIYF. CDR3 bases: TGTGCCAGCAGCCCGCGACAGGGAAGAAACACCATATATTTT. The full variable domain, with the rest looked up from reference TRBV7-2 and TRBJ1-3, is GAGVSQSPSNKVTEKGKDVELRCDPISGHTALYWYRQSLGQGLEFLIYFQGNSAPDKSGLPSDRFSAERTGGSVSTLTIQRTQQEDSAVYLCASSPRQGRNTIYFGEGSWLTVV.

The rearrangement joins TRBV7-2 to TRBJ2-3, with no clear D. Germline lookup yields CDR1 SGHTA and CDR2 FQGNSA. The CDR3 loop spans 16 amino acids. V gave up 1 base and J gave up 0 bases, with 11 bases separating them. The DNA for the CDR3 is TGTGCCAGCAGCTTAGGGTTGCGCTCTAGCACAGATACGCAGTATTTT. It specifies CASSLGLRSSTDTQYF.

The V call is TRBV9, the J call TRBJ2-2; D is possibly TRBD1 (6 bases). Trimming left V 0 bases short and J 0 bases short, with 6 bases between. Germline CDR1 and CDR2: SGDLS and YYNGEE. The CDR3 sequence is 15 residues long. The CDR3 sequence is CASSVAGANTGELFF. CDR3 DNA: TGTGCCAGCAGCGTAGCAGGGGCGAACACCGGGGAGCTGTTTTTT. Based on the CDR3 plus reference TRBV9 and TRBJ2-2, the full variable domain is DSGVTQTPKHLITATGQRVTLRCSPRSGDLSVYWYQQSLDQGLQFLIQYYNGEERAKGNILERFSAQQFPDLHSELNLSSLELGDSALYFCASSVAGANTGELFFGEGSRLTVL.

The rearrangement joins TRBV18 to TRBJ2-1, with TRBD2 matching over 11 bases. The CDR3 loop spans 14 amino acids. The V gene's germline CDR1 is KGHSH and CDR2 LQKENI. V shed 2 bases and J 9 bases; nucleotides not matched to a gene: 3. CDR3 in DNA: TGTGCCAGCTCACCAACTAGCGGGGGAAGTGAGCAGTTCTTC. Translated, it gives CASSPTSGGSEQFF.

The chain uses TRBV4-1 and TRBJ2-3; possibly TRBD1 for D (5 bases). Deletions cut 1 base from V and 7 bases from J, with 9 bases between. The V gene's germline CDR1 is MGHRA and CDR2 YSYEKL. The CDR3 consists of 13 residues. The CDR3 spells CASSQGRTNTQYF. CDR3 nucleotides: TGCGCCAGCAGCCAAGGCCGGACAAATACGCAGTATTTT.

This clone was found many times. The chain employs TRBV27 and TRBJ2-5, with D possibly being TRBD2 (6 bases). The CDR3 has 11 residues. The V end lost 8 bases, the J end lost 7 bases, and 11 bases lay between the germline ends. Germline V gene sequence: CDR1 MNHEY, CDR2 SMNVEV (reference sequence). As DNA, the CDR3 is TGTGCCAGCCGGGACTTGGTGACCCAGTACTTC. Its protein is CASRDLVTQYF.

This clone was picked up a small number of times. The chain recombines TRBV7-2 with TRBJ1-5; perhaps TRBD1 as D (5 bases). Germline lookup yields CDR1 SGHTA and CDR2 FQGNSA. This CDR3 has 15 amino acids. The germline V and J ends were trimmed by 5 bases and 1 base, with 12 bases remaining between them. The CDR3 loop reads CASSPGLPSNQPQHF. The CDR3 bases are TGTGCCAGCAGCCCAGGGCTGCCCAGCAATCAGCCCCAGCATTTT. The variable domain in full, with the rest retrieved from reference TRBV7-2 and TRBJ1-5, is GAGVSQSPSNKVTEKGKDVELRCDPISGHTALYWYRQSLGQGLEFLIYFQGNSAPDKSGLPSDRFSAERTGGSVSTLTIQRTQQEDSAVYLCASSPGLPSNQPQHFGDGTRLSIL.